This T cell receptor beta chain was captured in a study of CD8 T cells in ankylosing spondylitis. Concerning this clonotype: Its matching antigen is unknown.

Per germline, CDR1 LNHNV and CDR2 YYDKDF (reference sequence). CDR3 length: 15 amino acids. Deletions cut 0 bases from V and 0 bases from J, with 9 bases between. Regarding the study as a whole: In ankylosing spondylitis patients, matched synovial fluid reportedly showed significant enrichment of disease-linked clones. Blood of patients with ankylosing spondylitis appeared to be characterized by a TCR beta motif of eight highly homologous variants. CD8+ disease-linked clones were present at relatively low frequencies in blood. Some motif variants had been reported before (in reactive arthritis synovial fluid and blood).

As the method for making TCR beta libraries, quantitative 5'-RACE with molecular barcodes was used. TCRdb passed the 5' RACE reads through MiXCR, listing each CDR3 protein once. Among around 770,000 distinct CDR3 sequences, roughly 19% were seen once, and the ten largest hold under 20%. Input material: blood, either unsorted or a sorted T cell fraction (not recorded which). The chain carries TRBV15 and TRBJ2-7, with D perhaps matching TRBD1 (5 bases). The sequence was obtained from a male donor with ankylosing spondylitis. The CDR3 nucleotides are TGTGCCACCAGCAGAGATTGGGGCAACTCCTACGAGCAGTACTTC. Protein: CATSRDWGNSYEQYF.